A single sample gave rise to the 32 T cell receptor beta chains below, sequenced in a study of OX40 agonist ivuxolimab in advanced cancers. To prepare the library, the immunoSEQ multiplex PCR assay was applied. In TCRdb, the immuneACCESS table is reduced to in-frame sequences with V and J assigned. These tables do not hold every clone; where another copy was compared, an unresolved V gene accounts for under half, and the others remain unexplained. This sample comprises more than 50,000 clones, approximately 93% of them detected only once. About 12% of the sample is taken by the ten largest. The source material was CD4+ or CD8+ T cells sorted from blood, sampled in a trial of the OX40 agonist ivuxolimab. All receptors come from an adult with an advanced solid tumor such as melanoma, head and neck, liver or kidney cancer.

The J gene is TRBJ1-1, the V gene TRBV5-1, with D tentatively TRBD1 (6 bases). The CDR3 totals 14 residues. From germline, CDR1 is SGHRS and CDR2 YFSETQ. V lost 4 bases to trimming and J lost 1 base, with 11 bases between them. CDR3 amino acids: CASSTQGRNTEAFF. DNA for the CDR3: TGCGCCAGCAGCACACAGGGTCGGAACACTGAAGCTTTCTTT.

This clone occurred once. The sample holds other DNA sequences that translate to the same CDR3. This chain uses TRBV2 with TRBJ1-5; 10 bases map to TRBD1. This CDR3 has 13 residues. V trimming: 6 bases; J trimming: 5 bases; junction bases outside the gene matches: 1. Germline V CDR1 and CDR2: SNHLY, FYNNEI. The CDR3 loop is CASRGTGDQPQHF. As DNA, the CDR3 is TGTGCCAGCAGAGGGACAGGGGATCAGCCCCAGCATTTT.

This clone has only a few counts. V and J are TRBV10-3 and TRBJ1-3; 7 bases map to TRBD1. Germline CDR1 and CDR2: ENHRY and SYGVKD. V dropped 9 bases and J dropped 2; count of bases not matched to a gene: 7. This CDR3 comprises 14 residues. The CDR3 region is CAITTGTTGNTIYF. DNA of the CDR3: TGTGCCATTACGACAGGGACCACTGGAAACACCATATATTTT.

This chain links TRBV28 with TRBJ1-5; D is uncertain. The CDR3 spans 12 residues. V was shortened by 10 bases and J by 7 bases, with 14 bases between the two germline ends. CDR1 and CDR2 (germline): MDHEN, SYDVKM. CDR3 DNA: TGTGCCACTGGTTTGAGGAACCAGCCCCAGCATTTT. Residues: CATGLRNQPQHF.

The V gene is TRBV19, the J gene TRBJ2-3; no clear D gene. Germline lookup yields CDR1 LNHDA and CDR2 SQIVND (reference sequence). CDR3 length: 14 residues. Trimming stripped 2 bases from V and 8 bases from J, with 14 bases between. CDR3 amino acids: CASSIWAASGTQYF. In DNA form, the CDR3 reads TGTGCCAGTAGTATATGGGCCGCATCCGGTACGCAGTATTTT.

The CDR3 DNA reads as TGTGCCAGTAGTATGTCCGGGGGAGGCTACACCTTC. Protein: CASSMSGGGYTF. The rearrangement joins TRBV19 to TRBJ1-2; D might be TRBD1 (5 bases). Germline CDR1 and CDR2: LNHDA and SQIVND (reference sequence). Trimming took off 3 bases at V and 8 bases at J, with 10 bases between the two ends. This CDR3 region has 12 residues.

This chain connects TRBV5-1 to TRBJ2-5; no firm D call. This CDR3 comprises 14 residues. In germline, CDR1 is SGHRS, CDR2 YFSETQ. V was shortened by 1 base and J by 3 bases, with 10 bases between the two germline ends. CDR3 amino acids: CASSLSPGKETQYF. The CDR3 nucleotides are TGCGCCAGCAGCTTGAGTCCCGGTAAAGAGACCCAGTACTTC.

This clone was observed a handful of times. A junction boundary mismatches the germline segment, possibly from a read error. The CDR3 spells CASSSGLAGGLDTQYF. DNA of the CDR3: TGTGCTAGCAGCTCGGGACTAGCGGGAGGGTTAGATACGCAGTATTTT. This chain connects TRBV7-7 to TRBJ2-3, with TRBD2 matching 16 bases. The CDR3 is made up of 16 amino acids. Germline V CDR1 and CDR2: SSHAT, FNYEAQ (reference sequence).

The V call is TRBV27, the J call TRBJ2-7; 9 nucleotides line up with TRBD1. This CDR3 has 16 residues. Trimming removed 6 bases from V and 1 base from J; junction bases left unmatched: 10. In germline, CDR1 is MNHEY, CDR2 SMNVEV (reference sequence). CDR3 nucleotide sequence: TGTGCCAGCAGCTTCGGAAGTGGGACAGGGTCCTACGAGCAGTACTTC. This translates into CASSFGSGTGSYEQYF.

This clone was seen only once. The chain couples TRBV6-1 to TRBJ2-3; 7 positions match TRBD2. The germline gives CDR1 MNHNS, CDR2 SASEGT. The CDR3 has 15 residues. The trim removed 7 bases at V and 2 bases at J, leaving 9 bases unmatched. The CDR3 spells CASTLGERDTDTQYF. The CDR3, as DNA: TGTGCCAGCACCTTGGGTGAGCGGGACACAGATACGCAGTATTTT.

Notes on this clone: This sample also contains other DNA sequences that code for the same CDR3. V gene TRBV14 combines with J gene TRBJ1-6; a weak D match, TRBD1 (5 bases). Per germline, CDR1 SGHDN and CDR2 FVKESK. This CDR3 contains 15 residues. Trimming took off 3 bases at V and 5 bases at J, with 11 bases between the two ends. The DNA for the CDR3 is TGTGCCAGCAGCCAGCGACAGCCGGATAATTCACCCCTCCACTTT. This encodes CASSQRQPDNSPLHF.

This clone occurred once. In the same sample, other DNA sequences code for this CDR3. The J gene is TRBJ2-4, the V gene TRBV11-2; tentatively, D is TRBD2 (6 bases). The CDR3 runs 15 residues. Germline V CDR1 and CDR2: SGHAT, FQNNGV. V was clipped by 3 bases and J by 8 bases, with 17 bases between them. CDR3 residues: CASSFSSGSVDIQYF. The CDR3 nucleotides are TGTGCCAGCAGCTTTAGTAGCGGAAGTGTGGACATTCAGTACTTC.

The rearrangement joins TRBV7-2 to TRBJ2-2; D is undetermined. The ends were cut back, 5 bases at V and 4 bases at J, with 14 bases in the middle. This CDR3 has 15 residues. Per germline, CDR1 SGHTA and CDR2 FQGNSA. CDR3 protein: CASSPDPRSTGELFF. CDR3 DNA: TGTGCCAGCAGCCCGGACCCGAGATCCACCGGGGAGCTGTTTTTT.

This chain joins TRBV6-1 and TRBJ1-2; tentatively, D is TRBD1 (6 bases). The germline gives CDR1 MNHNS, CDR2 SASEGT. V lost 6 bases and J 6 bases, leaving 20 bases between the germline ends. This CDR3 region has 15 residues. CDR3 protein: CASRALGQGSNGYTF. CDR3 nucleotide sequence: TGTGCCAGCAGGGCCCTGGGGCAGGGGTCCAATGGCTACACCTTC.

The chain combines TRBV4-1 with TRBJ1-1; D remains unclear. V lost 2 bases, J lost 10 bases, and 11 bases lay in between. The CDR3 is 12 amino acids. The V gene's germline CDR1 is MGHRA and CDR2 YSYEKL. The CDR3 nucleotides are TGCGCCAGCAGCCAACTCACATTTCGAGCTTTCTTT. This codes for CASSQLTFRAFF.

This CDR3 reads CASSLLLAGGLDTGELFF. The CDR3 DNA reads TGTGCCAGCAGTTTATTACTAGCGGGGGGGCTAGACACCGGGGAGCTGTTTTTT. This chain joins TRBV27 and TRBJ2-2; 13 bases fit TRBD2. The ends lost 1 base at V and 3 bases at J; junction bases unmatched: 5. CDR1 is MNHEY, CDR2 SMNVEV, per germline (reference sequence). This CDR3 has 18 residues.

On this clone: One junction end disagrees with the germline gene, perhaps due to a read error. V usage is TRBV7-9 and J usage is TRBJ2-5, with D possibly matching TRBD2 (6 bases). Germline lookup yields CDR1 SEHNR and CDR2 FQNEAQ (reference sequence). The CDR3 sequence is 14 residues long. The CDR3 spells CASNLREGRETQYF. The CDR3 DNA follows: TGTGCCAGCAACTTAAGGGAAGGGAGGGAGACCCAGTACTTC.

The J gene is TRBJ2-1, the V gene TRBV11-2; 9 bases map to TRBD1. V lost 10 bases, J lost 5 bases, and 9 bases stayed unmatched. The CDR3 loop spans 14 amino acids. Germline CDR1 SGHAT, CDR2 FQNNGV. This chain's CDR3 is CAISTGGPNNEQFF. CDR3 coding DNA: TGTGCCATCTCGACAGGGGGTCCGAACAATGAGCAGTTCTTC. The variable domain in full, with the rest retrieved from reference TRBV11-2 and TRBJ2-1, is EAGVAQSPRYKIIEKRQSVAFWCNPISGHATLYWYQQILGQGPKLLIQFQNNGVVDDSQLPKDRFSAERLKGVDSTLKIQPAKLEDSAVYLCAISTGGPNNEQFFGPGTRLTVL.

CDR3 DNA sequence: TGTGCCAGCAGCTTAGAACCGCACTCTGGAAACACCATATATTTT. The encoded protein is CASSLEPHSGNTIYF. V and J are TRBV11-2 and TRBJ1-3; D remains ambiguous. The CDR3 runs 15 residues. The germline V gene has CDR1 SGHAT and CDR2 FQNNGV. V lost 0 bases, J lost 0 bases, and 6 bases lay in between.

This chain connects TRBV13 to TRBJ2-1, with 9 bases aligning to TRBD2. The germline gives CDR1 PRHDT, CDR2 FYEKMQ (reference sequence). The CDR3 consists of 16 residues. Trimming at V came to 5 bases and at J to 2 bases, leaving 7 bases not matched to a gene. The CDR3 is CASSALGGGAYNEQFF. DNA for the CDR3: TGTGCCAGCAGCGCTCTTGGCGGGGGGGCCTACAATGAGCAGTTCTTC.

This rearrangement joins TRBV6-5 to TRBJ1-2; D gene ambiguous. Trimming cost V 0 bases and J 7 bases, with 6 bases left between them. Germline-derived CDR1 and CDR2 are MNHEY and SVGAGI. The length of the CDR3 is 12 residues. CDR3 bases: TGTGCCAGCAGTTACTCGGGATTTGGCTACACCTTC. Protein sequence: CASSYSGFGYTF.

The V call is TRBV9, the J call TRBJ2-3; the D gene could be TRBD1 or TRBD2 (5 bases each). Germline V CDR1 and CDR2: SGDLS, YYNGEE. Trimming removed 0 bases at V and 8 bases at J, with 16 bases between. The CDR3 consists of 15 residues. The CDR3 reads CASSVVSRDPPTQYF. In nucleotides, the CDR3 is TGTGCCAGCAGCGTAGTTAGTAGGGACCCCCCTACGCAGTATTTT.

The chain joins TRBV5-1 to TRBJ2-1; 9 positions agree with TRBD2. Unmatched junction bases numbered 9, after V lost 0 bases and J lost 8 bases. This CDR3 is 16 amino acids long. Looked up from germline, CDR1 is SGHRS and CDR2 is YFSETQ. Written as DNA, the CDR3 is TGCGCCAGCAGCTTGGAAAGGGGTTTAGCGGGGGATGAGCAGTTCTTC. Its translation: CASSLERGLAGDEQFF.

The CDR3 DNA follows: TGTGCCAGCACCGAACAGAGACTCTATGGCTACACCTTC. Encoded protein: CASTEQRLYGYTF. This chain joins TRBV2 and TRBJ1-2; D remains unclear. Per the germline V gene, CDR1 is SNHLY and CDR2 is FYNNEI. V lost 7 bases and J lost 4, with 13 bases in between. The CDR3 loop spans 13 amino acids.

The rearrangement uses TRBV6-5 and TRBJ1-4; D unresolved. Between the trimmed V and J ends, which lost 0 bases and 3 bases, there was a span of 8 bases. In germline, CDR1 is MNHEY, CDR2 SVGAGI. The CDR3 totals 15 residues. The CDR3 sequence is CASSYSWASNEKLFF. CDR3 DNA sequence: TGTGCCAGCAGTTACTCTTGGGCTTCTAATGAAAAACTGTTTTTT.

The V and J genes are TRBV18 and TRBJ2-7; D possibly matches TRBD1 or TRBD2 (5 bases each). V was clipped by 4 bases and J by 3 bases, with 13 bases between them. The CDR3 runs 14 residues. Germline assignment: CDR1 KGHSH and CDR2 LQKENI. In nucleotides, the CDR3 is TGTGCCAGCTCACAGGGACGGGCAAGCTACGAGCAGTACTTC. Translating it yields CASSQGRASYEQYF. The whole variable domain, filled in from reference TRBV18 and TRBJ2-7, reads NAGVMQNPRHLVRRRGQEARLRCSPMKGHSHVYWYRQLPEEGLKFMVYLQKENIIDESGMPKERFSAEFPKEGPSILRIQQVVRGDSAAYFCASSQGRASYEQYFGPGTRLTVT.

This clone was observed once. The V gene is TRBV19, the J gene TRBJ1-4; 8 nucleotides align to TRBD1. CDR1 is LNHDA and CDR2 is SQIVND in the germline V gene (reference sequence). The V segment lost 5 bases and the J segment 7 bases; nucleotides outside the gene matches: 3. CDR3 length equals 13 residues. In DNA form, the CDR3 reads TGTGCCAGTAGTGACAGGGGAGGTGAAAAACTGTTTTTT. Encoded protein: CASSDRGGEKLFF.

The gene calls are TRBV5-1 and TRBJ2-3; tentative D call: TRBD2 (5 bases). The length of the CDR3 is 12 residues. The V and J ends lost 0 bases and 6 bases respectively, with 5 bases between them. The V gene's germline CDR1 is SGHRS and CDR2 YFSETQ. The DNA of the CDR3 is TGCGCCAGCAGCTTGGGCGGGGATACGCAGTATTTT. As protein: CASSLGGDTQYF.

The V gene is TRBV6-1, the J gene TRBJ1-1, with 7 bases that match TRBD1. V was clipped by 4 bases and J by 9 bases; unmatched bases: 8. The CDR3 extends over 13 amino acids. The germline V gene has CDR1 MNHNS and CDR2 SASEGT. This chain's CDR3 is CASSARGGRKAFF. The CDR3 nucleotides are TGTGCCAGCAGTGCCAGGGGGGGTAGAAAAGCTTTCTTT.

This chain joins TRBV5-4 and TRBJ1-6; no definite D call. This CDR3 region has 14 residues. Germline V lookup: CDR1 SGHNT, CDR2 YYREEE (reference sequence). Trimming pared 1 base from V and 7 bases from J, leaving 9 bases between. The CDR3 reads CASSLIGGNSPLHF. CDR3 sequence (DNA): TGTGCCAGCAGCTTGATCGGAGGGAATTCACCCCTCCACTTT.

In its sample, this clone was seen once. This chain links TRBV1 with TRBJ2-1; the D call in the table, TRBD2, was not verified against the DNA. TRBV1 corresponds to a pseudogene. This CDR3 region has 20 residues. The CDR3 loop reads CTSSRTWTVALAGSYNEQFF. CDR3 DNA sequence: TGCACCAGCAGCCGAACGTGGACAGTTGCACTAGCGGGGTCCTACAATGAGCAGTTCTTC.

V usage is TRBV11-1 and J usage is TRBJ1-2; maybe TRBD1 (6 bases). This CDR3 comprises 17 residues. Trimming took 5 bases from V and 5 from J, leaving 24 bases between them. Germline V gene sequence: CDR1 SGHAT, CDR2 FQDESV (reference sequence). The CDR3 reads CASSPISGRGRKYGYTF. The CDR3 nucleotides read TGTGCCAGCAGCCCTATATCGGGCAGGGGTCGGAAGTATGGCTACACCTTC.